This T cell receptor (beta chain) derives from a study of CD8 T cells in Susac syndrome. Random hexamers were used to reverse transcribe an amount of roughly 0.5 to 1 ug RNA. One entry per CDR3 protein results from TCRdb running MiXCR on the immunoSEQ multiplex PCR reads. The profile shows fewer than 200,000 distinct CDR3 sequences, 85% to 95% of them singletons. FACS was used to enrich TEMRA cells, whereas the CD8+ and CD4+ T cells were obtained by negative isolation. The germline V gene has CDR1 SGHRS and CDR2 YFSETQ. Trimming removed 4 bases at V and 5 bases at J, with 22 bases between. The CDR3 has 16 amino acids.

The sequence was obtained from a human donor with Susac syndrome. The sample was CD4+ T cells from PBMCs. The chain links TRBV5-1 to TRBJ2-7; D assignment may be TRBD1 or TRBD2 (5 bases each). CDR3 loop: CASSITPPSMGDEQYF. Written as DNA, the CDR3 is TGCGCCAGCAGCATTACCCCCCCCAGTATGGGGGACGAGCAGTACTTC. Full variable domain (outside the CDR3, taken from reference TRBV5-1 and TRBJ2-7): KAGVTQTPRYLIKTRGQQVTLSCSPISGHRSVSWYQQTPGQGLQFLFEYFSETQRNKGNFPGRFSGRQFSNSRSEMNVSTLELGDSALYLCASSITPPSMGDEQYFGPGTRLTVT.